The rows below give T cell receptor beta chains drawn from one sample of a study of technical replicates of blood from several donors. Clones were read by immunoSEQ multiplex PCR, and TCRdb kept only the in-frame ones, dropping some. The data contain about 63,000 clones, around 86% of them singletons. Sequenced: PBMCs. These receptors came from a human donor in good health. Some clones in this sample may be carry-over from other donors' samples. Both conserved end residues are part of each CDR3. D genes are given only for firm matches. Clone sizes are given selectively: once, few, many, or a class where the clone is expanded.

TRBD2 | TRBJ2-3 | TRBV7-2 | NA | TGTGCCAGCCGGGGGGGACTAGCGGGAGGTACTGCGCAGTATTTT | CASRGGLAGGTAQYF
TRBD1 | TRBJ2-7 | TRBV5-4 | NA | TGTGCCAGCAGCTTTGGACAGGGGAGGGGTTGGGAGCAGTACTTC | CASSFGQGRGWEQYF
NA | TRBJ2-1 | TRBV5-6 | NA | TGTGCCAGCAGCTTGAGATCGATAGCCAATGAGCAGTTCTTC | CASSLRSIANEQFF
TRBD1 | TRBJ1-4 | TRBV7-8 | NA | TGTGCCAGCAGCTACGGGACAGGGGGGAGTGAAAAACTGTTTTTT | CASSYGTGGSEKLFF
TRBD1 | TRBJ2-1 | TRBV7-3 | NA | TGTGCCAGCAGCTTGAGCGGGACAGGGGGCTTGAATGAGCAGTTCTTC | CASSLSGTGGLNEQFF
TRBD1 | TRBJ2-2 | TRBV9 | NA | TGTGCCAGCCAAAGACGGGACAGGGGGACCGGGGAGCTGTTTTTT | CASQRRDRGTGELFF
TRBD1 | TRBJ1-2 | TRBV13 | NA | TGTGCCAGCAGCTTAGGAGGGGGACAGGGGGCAGGTGGCTACACCTTC | CASSLGGGQGAGGYTF
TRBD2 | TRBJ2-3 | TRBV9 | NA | TGTGCCAGCAGCGTCCTAGCGGGAGGGTGGCCAGATACGCAGTATTTT | CASSVLAGGWPDTQYF
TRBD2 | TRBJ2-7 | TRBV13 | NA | TGTGCCAGCAGCTTAGTGCGATTTACTAGCGGAACCTACGAGCAGTACTTC | CASSLVRFTSGTYEQYF
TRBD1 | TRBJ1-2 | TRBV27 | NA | TGTGCCAGCAGTTTTTCGCGACAGGGGATGAAGGGGCCCTATGGCTACACCTTC | CASSFSRQGMKGPYGYTF
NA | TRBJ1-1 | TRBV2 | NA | TGTGCCAGCAGTGCGGCTTCCACAGGGTCCCCTTTCTTT | CASSAASTGSPFF
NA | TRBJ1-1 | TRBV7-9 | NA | TGTGCCAGCAGCTCCACCACAGGGATTGAAGCTTTCTTT | CASSSTTGIEAFF
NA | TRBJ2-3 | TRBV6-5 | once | TGTGCCAGTCAGTGGGACTCCCGCACAGATACGCAGTATTTT | CASQWDSRTDTQYF
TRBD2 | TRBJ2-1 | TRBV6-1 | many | TGTGCCAGCAGTGAGGGGCTAGCGGGTGGCGGGGAGCAGTTCTTC | CASSEGLAGGGEQFF
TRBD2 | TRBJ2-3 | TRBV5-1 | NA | TGCGCCAGCAGCTTAATAGCGGGGGGGCAGGATACGCAGTATTTT | CASSLIAGGQDTQYF